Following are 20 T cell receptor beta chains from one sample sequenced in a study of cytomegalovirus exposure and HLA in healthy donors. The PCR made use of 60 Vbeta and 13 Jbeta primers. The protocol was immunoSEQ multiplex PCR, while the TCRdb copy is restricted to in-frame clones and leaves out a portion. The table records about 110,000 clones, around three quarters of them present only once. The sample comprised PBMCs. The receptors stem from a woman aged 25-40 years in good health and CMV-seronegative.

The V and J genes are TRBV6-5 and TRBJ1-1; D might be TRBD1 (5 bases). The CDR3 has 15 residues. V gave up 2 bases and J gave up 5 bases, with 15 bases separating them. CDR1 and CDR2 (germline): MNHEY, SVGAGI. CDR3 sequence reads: CASSYGDFTFTEAFF. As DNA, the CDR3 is TGTGCCAGCAGTTACGGGGACTTTACATTTACTGAAGCTTTCTTT.

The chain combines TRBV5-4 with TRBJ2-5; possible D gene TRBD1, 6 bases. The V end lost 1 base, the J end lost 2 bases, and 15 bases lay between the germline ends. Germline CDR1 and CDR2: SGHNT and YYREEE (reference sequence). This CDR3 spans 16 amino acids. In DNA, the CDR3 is TGTGCCAGCAGCTTGCCGGCAGGGGTTAGGCAAGAGACCCAGTACTTC. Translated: CASSLPAGVRQETQYF. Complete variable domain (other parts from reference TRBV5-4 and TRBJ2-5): ETGVTQSPTHLIKTRGQQVTLRCSSQSGHNTVSWYQQALGQGPQFIFQYYREEENGRGNFPPRFSGLQFPNYSSELNVNALELDDSALYLCASSLPAGVRQETQYFGPGTRLLVL.

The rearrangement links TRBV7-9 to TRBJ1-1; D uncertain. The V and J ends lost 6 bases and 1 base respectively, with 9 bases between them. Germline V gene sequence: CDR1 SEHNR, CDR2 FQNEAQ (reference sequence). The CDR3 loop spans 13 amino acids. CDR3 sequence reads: CASSYNSNTEAFF. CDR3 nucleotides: TGTGCCAGCAGTTATAATTCGAACACTGAAGCTTTCTTT.

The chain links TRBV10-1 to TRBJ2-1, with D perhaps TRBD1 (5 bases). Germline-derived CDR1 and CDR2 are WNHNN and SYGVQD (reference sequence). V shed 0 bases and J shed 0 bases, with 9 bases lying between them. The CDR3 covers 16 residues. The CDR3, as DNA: TGCGCCAGCAGTGAGTCGCAAGGACACTCCTACAATGAGCAGTTCTTC. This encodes CASSESQGHSYNEQFF.

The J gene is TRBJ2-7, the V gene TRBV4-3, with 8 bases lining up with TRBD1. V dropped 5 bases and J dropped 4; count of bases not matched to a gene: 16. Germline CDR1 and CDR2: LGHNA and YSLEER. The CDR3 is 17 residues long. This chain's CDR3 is CASSKGRGQGAGYEQYF. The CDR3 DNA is TGCGCCAGCAGCAAAGGGCGTGGACAGGGAGCTGGGTACGAGCAGTACTTC.

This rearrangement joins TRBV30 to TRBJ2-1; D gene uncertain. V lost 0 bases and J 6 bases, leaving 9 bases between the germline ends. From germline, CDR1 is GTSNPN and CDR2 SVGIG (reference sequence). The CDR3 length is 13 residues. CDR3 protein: CAWSVQSGNEQFF. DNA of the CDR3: TGTGCCTGGAGTGTACAATCGGGCAATGAGCAGTTCTTC.

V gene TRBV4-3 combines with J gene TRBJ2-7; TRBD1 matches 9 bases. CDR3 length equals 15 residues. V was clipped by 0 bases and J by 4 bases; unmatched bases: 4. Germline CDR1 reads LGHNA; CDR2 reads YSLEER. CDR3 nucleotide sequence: TGCGCCAGCAGCCAAGATCCCGGACAGGGGTACGAGCAGTACTTC. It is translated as CASSQDPGQGYEQYF.

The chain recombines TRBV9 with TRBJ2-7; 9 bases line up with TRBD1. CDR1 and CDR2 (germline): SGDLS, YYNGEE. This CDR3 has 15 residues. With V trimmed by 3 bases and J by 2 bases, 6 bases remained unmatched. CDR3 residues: CASSEGQGVAYEQYF. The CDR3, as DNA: TGTGCCAGCAGCGAGGGACAGGGAGTTGCCTACGAGCAGTACTTC. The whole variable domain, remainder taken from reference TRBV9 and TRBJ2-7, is DSGVTQTPKHLITATGQRVTLRCSPRSGDLSVYWYQQSLDQGLQFLIQYYNGEERAKGNILERFSAQQFPDLHSELNLSSLELGDSALYFCASSEGQGVAYEQYFGPGTRLTVT.

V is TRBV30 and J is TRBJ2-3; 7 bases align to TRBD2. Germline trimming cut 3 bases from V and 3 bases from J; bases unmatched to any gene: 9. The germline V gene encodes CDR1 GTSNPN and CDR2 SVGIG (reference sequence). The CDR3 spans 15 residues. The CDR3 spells CAWRSGVQETDTQYF. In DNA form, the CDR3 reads TGTGCCTGGAGAAGCGGGGTTCAGGAAACAGATACGCAGTATTTT.

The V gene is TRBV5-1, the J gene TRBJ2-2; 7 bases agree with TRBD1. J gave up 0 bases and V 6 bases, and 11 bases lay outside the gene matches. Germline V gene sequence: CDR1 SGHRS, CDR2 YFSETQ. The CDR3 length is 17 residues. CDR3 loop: CASTGTATYPNTGELFF. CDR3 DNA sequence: TGCGCCAGCACCGGGACAGCCACATATCCGAACACCGGGGAGCTGTTTTTT.

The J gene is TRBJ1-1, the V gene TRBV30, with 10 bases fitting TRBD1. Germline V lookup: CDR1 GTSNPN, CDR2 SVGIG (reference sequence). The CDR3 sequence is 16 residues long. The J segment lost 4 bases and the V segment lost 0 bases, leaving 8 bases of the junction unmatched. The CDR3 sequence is CAWSVGTGAVGTEAFF. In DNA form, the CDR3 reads TGTGCCTGGAGTGTCGGGACAGGGGCGGTTGGCACTGAAGCTTTCTTT. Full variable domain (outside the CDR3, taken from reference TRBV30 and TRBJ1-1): SQTIHQWPATLVQPVGSPLSLECTVEGTSNPNLYWYRQAAGRGLQLLFYSVGIGQISSEVPQNLSASRPQDRQFILSSKKLLLSDSGFYLCAWSVGTGAVGTEAFFGQGTRLTVV.

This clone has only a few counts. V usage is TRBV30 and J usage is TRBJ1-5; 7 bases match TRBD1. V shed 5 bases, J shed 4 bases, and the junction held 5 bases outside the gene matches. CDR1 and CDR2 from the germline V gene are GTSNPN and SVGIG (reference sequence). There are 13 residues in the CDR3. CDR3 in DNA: TGTGCCTGGGCTAAGGGGGCAAATCAGCCCCAGCATTTT. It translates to CAWAKGANQPQHF.

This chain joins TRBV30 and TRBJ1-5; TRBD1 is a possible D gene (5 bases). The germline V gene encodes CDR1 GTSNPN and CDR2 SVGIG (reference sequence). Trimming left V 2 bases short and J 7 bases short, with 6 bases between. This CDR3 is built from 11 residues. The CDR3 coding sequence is TGTGCCTGGAGTAAGGGGCAGCCCCAGCATTTT. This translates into CAWSKGQPQHF.

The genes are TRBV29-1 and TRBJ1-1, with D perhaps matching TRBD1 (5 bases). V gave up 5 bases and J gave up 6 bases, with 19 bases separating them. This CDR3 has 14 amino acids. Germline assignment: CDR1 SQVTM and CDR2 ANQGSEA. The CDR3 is CSVNQEGIQAEAFF. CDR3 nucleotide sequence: TGCAGCGTTAACCAGGAGGGAATACAGGCTGAAGCTTTCTTT.

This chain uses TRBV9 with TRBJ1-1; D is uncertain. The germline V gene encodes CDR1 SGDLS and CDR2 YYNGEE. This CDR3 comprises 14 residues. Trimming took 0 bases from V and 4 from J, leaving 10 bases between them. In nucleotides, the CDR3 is TGTGCCAGCAGCGTAGTTCCAGGAATCACTGAAGCTTTCTTT. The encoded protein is CASSVVPGITEAFF.

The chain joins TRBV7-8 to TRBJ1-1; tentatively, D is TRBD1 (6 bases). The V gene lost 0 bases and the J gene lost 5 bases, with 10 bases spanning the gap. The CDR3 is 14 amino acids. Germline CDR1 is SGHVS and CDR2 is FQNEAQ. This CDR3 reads CASSLAGGATEAFF. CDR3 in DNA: TGTGCCAGCAGCTTAGCGGGGGGGGCAACTGAAGCTTTCTTT.

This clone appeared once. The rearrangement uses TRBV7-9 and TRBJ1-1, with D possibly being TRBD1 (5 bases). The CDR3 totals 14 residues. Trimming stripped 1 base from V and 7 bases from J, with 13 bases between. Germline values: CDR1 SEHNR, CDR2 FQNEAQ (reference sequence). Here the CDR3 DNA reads TGTGCCAGCAGCTTAGTGTCTCCGGGGGGTGAAGCTTTCTTT. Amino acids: CASSLVSPGGEAFF. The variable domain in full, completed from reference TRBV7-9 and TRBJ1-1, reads DTGVSQNPRHKITKRGQNVTFRCDPISEHNRLYWYRQTLGQGPEFLTYFQNEAQLEKSRLLSDRFSAERPKGSFSTLEIQRTEQGDSAMYLCASSLVSPGGEAFFGQGTRLTVV.

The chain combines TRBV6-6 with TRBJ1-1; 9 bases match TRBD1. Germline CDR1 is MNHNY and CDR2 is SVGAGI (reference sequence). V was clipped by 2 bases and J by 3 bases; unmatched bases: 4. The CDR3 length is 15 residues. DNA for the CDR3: TGTGCCAGCAGTTACACAGACAGGGGGGACACTGAAGCTTTCTTT. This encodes CASSYTDRGDTEAFF.

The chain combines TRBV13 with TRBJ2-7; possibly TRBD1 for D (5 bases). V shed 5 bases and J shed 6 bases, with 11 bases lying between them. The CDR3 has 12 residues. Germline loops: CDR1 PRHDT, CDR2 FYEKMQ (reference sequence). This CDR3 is CASSPQGFEQYF. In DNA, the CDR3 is TGTGCCAGCAGCCCCCAGGGTTTCGAGCAGTACTTC.

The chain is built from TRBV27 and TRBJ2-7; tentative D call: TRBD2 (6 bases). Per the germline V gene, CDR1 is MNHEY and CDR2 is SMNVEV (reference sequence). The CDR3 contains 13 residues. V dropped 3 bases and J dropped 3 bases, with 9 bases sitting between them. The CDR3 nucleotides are TGTGCCAGCAGTTTCCGGGAGAACTACGAGCAGTACTTC. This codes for CASSFRENYEQYF.